The sequence of this TCR beta chain was determined in a study of Graves' ophthalmopathy and Graves' hyperthyroidism. General study points: Blood contained most expanded thyroid clonotypes exceeding 0.001 frequency.

PBMCs were isolated from an approximately 10 ml sample of fresh peripheral blood. RNA transcripts were the template, and TCR beta CDR3 regions were amplified from them. First-round RT-PCR with HTBI primers preceded a second-round multiplex PCR. Using its own MiXCR run on the multiplex PCR reads, TCRdb lists one record per CDR3 protein. Among 350,000 to 400,000 distinct CDR3 sequences listed, 15% to 20% were seen once. This clonotype was seen many times. Its antigen is not known. Since the CDR3 does not end with the conserved phenylalanine or tryptophan, this likely comes from a read error. CDR1 is MNHEY, CDR2 SVGEGT, per germline. This CDR3 comprises 15 residues. V lost 2 bases and J 0 bases, leaving 11 bases between the germline ends.

V usage is TRBV6-2 or TRBV6-3 and J usage is TRBJ2-7; D is perhaps TRBD2 (5 bases). The source material was peripheral blood. This TCR was sampled from a woman aged 18-29 years with Graves' ophthalmopathy. CDR3: CASSYGGLSSYEQYY. DNA for the CDR3: TGTGCCAGCAGTTACGGCGGGCTTAGCTCCTACGAGCAGTACTAC.